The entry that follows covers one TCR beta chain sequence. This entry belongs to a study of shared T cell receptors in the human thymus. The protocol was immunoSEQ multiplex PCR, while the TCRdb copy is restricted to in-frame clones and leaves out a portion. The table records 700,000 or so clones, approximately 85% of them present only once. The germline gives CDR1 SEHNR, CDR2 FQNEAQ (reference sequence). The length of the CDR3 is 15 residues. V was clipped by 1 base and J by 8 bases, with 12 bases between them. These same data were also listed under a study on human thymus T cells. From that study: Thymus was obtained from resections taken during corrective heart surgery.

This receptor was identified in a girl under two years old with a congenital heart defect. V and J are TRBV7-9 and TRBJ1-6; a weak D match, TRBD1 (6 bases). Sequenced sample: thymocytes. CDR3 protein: CASSLGGGKDSPLHF. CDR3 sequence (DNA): TGTGCCAGCAGCTTAGGTGGGGGCAAGGATTCACCCCTCCACTTT.